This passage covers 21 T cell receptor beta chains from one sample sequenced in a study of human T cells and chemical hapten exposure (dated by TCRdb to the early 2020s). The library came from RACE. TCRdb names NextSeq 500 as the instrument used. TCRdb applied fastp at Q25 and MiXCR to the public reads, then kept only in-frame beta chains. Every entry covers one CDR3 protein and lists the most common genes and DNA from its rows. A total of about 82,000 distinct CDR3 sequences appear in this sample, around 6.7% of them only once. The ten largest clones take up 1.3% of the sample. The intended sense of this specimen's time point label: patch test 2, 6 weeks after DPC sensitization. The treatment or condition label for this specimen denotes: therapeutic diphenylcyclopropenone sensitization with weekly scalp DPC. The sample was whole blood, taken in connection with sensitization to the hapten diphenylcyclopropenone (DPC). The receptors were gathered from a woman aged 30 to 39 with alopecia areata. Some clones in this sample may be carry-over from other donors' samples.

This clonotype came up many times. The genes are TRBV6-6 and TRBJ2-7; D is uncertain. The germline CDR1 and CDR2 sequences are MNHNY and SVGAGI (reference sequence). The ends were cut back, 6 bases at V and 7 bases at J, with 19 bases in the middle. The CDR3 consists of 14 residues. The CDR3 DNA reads TGTGCCAGCAGCCAAACCCCCGGGTTGGGGGAGCAGTACTTC. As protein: CASSQTPGLGEQYF.

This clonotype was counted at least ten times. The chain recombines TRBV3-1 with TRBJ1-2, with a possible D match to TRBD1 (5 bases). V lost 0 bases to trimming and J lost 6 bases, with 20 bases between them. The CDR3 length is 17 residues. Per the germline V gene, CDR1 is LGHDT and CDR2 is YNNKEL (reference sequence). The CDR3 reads CASSQDLLQAWGHGYTF. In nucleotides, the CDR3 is TGTGCCAGCAGCCAAGATCTACTTCAGGCTTGGGGACATGGCTACACCTTC.

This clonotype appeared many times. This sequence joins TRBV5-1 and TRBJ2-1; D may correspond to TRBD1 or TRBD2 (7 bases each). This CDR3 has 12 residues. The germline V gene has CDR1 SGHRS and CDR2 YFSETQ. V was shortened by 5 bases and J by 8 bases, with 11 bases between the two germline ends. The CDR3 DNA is TGCGCCAGCAGACAGGGGAGGGATGAGCAGTTCTTC. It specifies CASRQGRDEQFF.

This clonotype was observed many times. CDR3 sequence (DNA): TGTGCCAGCAGGGACGGCTCCTACGAGCAGTACTTC. Translating gives CASRDGSYEQYF. The chain has TRBV6-5 and TRBJ2-7; D remains unclear. This CDR3 has 12 amino acids. The germline V and J ends were trimmed by 6 bases and 0 bases, with 6 bases remaining between them. Germline CDR1 reads MNHEY; CDR2 reads SVGAGI.

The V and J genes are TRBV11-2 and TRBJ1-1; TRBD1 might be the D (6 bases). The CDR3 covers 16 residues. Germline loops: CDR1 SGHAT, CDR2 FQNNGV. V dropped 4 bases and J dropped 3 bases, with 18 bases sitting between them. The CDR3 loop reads CASSWGAPLRYTEAFF. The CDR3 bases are TGTGCCAGCAGCTGGGGGGCCCCCCTGAGGTACACTGAAGCTTTCTTT.

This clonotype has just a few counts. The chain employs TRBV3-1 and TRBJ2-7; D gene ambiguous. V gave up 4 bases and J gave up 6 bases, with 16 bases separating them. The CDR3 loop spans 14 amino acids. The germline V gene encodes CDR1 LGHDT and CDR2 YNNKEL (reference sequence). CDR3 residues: CASSPGRPRSEQYF. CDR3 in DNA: TGTGCCAGCAGCCCCGGTCGACCCCGGAGCGAGCAGTACTTC.

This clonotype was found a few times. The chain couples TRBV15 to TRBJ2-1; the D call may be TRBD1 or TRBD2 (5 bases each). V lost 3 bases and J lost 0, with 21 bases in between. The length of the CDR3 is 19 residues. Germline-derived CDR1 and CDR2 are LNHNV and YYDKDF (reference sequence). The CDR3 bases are TGTGCCACCAGCAGGGACGGGGCTACCCTTGCTTACTCCTACAATGAGCAGTTCTTC. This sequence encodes CATSRDGATLAYSYNEQFF.

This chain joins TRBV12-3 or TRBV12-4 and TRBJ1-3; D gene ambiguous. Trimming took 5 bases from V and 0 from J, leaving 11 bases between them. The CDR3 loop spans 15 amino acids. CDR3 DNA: TGTGCCAGCAGTAAGGGCCCACTCTCTGGAAACACCATATATTTT. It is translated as CASSKGPLSGNTIYF.

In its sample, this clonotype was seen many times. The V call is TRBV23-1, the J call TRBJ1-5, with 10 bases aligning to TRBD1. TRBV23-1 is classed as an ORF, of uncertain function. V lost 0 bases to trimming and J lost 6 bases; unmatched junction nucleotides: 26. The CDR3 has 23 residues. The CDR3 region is CASSQSSLLSRWKDRGHVQPQHF. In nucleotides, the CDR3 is TGCGCCAGCAGTCAATCCAGCCTTTTATCCCGTTGGAAAGACAGGGGGCATGTTCAGCCCCAGCATTTT.

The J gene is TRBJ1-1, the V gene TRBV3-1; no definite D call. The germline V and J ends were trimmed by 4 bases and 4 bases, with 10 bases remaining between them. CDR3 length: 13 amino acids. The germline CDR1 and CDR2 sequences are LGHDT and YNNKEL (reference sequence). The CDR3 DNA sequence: TGTGCCAGCAGCCTCCTCATGACCACTGAAGCTTTCTTT. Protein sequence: CASSLLMTTEAFF.

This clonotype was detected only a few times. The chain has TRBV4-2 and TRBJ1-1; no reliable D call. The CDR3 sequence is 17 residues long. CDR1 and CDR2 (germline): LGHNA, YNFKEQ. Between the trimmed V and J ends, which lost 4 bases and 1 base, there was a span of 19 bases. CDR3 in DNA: TGTGCCAGCAGCCGGGGAGGGCCGGGTCAAAAGAACACTGAAGCTTTCTTT. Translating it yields CASSRGGPGQKNTEAFF.

CDR3 in amino acids: CASRRRQGSNQPQHF. CDR3 bases: TGTGCCAGCAGACGGAGACAGGGATCTAATCAGCCCCAGCATTTT. The chain recombines TRBV12-3 or TRBV12-4 with TRBJ1-5; 7 bases are shared with TRBD1. V lost 6 bases and J lost 4; bases outside the gene matches: 9. The CDR3 consists of 15 residues.

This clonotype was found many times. CDR3 loop: CASSDRGAYEQYF. Here the CDR3 DNA reads TGTGCCAGCAGTGATCGGGGGGCCTACGAGCAGTACTTC. The chain joins TRBV6-2 or TRBV6-3 to TRBJ2-7; 7 bases agree with TRBD2. The trim removed 5 bases at V and 2 bases at J, leaving 3 bases unmatched. Germline CDR1 and CDR2: MNHEY and SVGEGT. This CDR3 is 13 amino acids long.

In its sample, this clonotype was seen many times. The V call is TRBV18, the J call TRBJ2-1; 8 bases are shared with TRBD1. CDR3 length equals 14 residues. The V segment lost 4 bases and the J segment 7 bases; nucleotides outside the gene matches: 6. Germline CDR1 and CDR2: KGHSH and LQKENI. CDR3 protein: CASSRQGINNEQFF. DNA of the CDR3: TGTGCCAGCTCACGACAGGGGATTAATAATGAGCAGTTCTTC. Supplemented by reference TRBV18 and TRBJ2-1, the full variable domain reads NAGVMQNPRHLVRRRGQEARLRCSPMKGHSHVYWYRQLPEEGLKFMVYLQKENIIDESGMPKERFSAEFPKEGPSILRIQQVVRGDSAAYFCASSRQGINNEQFFGPGTRLTVL.

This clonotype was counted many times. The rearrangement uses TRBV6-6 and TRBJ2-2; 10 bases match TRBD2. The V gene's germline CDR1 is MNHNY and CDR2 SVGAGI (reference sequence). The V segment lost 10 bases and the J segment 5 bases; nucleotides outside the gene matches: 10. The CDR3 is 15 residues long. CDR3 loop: CAILSGGAVTGELFF. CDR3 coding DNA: TGTGCCATACTAAGCGGGGGGGCAGTTACCGGGGAGCTGTTTTTT.

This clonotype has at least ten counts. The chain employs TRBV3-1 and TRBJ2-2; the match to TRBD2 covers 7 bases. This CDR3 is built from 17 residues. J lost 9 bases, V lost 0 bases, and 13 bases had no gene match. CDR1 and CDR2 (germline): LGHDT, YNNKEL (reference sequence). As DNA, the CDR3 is TGTGCCAGCAGCCAAGATTGGAGCGGGGTAACCGGCCGGGAGCTGTTTTTT. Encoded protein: CASSQDWSGVTGRELFF.

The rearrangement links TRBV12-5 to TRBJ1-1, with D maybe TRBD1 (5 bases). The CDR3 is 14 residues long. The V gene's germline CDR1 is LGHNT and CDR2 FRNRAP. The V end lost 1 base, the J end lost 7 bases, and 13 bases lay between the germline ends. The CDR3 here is CASGLGKGPGEAFF. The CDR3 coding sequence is TGTGCTAGTGGTTTGGGAAAGGGACCGGGTGAAGCTTTCTTT.

CDR3 amino acids: CASSEQGEPTEAFF. The CDR3 region has the DNA TGTGCCAGCAGTGAACAGGGGGAGCCCACTGAAGCTTTCTTT. The chain joins TRBV2 to TRBJ1-1, with TRBD1 matching over 7 bases. Germline loops: CDR1 SNHLY, CDR2 FYNNEI. The CDR3 is 14 amino acids. Trimming at V came to 2 bases and at J to 4 bases, leaving 4 bases not matched to a gene.

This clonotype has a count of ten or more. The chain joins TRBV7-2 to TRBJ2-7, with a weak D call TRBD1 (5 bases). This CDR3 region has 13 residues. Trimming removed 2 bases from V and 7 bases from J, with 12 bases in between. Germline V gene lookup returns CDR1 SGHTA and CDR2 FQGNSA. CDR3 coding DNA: TGTGCCAGCAGCTTAAAAGGGGCAGGGGAGCAGTACTTC. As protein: CASSLKGAGEQYF.

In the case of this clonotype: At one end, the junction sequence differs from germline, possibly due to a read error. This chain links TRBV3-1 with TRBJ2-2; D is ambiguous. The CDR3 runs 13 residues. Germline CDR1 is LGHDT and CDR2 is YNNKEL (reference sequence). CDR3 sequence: CTSSRDATGELFF. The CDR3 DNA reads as TGTACCAGCAGCCGCGACGCCACCGGGGAGCTGTTTTTT. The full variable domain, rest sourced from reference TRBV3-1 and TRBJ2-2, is DTAVSQTPKYLVTQMGNDKSIKCEQNLGHDTMYWYKQDSKKFLKIMFSYNNKELIINETVPNRFSPKSPDKAHLNLHINSLELGDSAVYFCTSSRDATGELFFGEGSRLTVL.

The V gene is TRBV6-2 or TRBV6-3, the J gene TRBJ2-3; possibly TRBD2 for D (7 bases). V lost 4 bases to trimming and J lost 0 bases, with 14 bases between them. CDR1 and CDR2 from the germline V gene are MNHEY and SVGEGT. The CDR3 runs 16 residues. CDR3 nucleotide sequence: TGTGCCAGCAGTTCAACGGGGGGCCCAAGCACAGATACGCAGTATTTT. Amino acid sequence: CASSSTGGPSTDTQYF.